This TCR beta chain emerged from a study of T-cell reconstitution after alpha-beta-depleted transplantation in children (TCRdb year 2016). General notes on the study: Using TCR repertoire profiling, the study quantitatively followed how T-cell immune reconstitution unfolded in children after TCRalphabeta/CD19-depleted allogeneic hematopoietic cell transplantation.

Libraries were built with PCR. The data were produced on an Illumina HiSeq 2500. To normalize quantification of the TCRbeta repertoire, the TCR libraries were built with molecular barcoding that relied on unique molecular identifiers. The public reads were run again by TCRdb, first through fastp at Q25 and then through MiXCR, and only productive beta chains were kept. Each CDR3 protein appears once, grouped with its most common genes and DNA. Across this sample there are around 450,000 distinct CDR3 sequences, with 43% seen only once. The ten most abundant clones make up 27% of the sample. This clonotype was counted once. Its antigen has not been determined. It has no much larger one-base neighbor in the sample; base qualities were not kept. One read alone is a weak basis. General conclusions and limits of the study: About two months after transplant, the apparently early recovery of alphabetaT-cell counts reportedly depended on just several hundred clones that had expanded rapidly and came from non-depleted graft cells. The frequencies of hyperexpanded clones fell over the following months, and after one year, T-cell counts and TCRbeta diversity were mostly attributed to newly produced T cells. The high TCRbeta diversity at day 60 in some patients was ascribed to recipient T cells and intrathymic progenitors that had survived conditioning.

Taken with the paper, the label for treatment or condition translates to: allogeneic hematopoietic cell transplantation with graft depleted of TCRalphabeta T cells and CD19 B cells. The transplant recipients were children given TCRalphabeta/CD19-depleted allogeneic hematopoietic cell grafts. Spanning cysteine to phenylalanine, the CDR3 consists of 12 amino acids. Only the CDR3 region is kept as DNA, spanning 36 bases read in frame from base 1. The junction shows trimming of 1 base on V and 8 bases on J, plus 9 bases between the germline ends. The input for sequencing was PBMCs, taken before TCRalphabeta/CD19-depleted stem cell transplant. The sequence came from a girl aged 2 to 9 with aplastic anemia, due to receive a stem cell transplant. This chain is built from TRBV12-3 or TRBV12-4 and TRBJ2-7; D gene: possibly TRBD2, on 6 matching bases. The DNA reads as follows: TGTGCCAGCAGTTTAGGGAGGGCACAGCAGTACTTC. Translated, this gives CASSLGRAQQYF.